This T cell receptor beta chain was identified in a study of early T cells in non-severe SARS-CoV-2 infection. One entry per CDR3 protein results from TCRdb running MiXCR on the 5' RACE reads. Of about 57,000 distinct CDR3 sequences listed, under 10% are singletons. This clonotype was counted many times. Its antigen is as yet unknown. Study conclusions and caveats: Clonotype matching in VDJdb favored anti-spike CD8 responses and did not capture private and CD4 specificities.

Germline-derived CDR1 and CDR2 are SEHNR and FQNEAQ (reference sequence). The CDR3 sequence is 13 residues long. Trimming removed 4 bases from V and 0 bases from J, with 4 bases in between. The chain couples TRBV7-9 to TRBJ2-1, with D uncertain. Input material: whole blood. The sequence came from an adult who was a healthcare worker with PCR-confirmed SARS-CoV-2 infection or an uninfected control (not recorded which). CDR3 sequence (DNA): TGTGCCAGCAGCTCGGGCTCCTACAATGAGCAGTTCTTC. Residues: CASSSGSYNEQFF.